The 5 T cell receptor beta chains below come from one sample, sequenced in a study of human T cells and chemical hapten exposure. Documented time point: pre-sensitization, week 0. Treatment: therapeutic diphenylcyclopropenone sensitization with weekly scalp DPC. Via MiXCR, TCRdb re-called the RACE reads, giving one row per CDR3 protein. The profile shows 95,000 to 150,000 distinct CDR3 sequences, roughly 13% of them singletons. This sample comprised whole blood, obtained in connection with sensitization to the hapten diphenylcyclopropenone (DPC). All receptors come from a woman between 18 and 29 years old with alopecia areata. Some clones in this sample may be carry-over from other donors' samples.

The chain carries TRBV4-3 and TRBJ1-1; no definite D call. Germline values: CDR1 LGHNA, CDR2 YSLEER. This CDR3 is 14 amino acids long. V lost 0 bases, J lost 2 bases, and 7 bases lay in between. The CDR3 nucleotides are TGCGCCAGCAGCCAAGATGCCGTTAACACTGAAGCTTTCTTT. This codes for CASSQDAVNTEAFF.

The chain joins TRBV7-9 to TRBJ2-1, with D possibly being TRBD1 (6 bases). Trimming left V 5 bases short and J 4 bases short, with 15 bases between. This CDR3 region has 15 residues. CDR1 and CDR2 (germline): SEHNR, FQNEAQ (reference sequence). The CDR3 loop reads CASSPQGFDYNEQFF. For the CDR3, the DNA is TGTGCCAGCAGCCCGCAGGGGTTCGATTACAATGAGCAGTTCTTC.

This clonotype was seen many times. The chain joins TRBV4-3 to TRBJ2-7, with 7 bases aligning to TRBD1. The CDR3 totals 15 residues. With 4 bases clipped from V and 4 bases from J, the junction kept 10 bases outside the gene matches. Germline CDR1 LGHNA, CDR2 YSLEER. The CDR3: CASSPQATGNYEQYF. The CDR3 nucleotides are TGCGCCAGCAGCCCGCAAGCGACAGGGAATTACGAGCAGTACTTC.

The chain carries TRBV4-3 and TRBJ2-7; maybe TRBD2 (7 bases). Trimming removed 0 bases from V and 3 bases from J, with 9 bases in between. Germline CDR1 reads LGHNA; CDR2 reads YSLEER. The CDR3 spans 14 residues. The CDR3 DNA follows: TGCGCCAGCAGCCAAGATAGGGGGGGCTACGAGCAGTACTTC. This codes for CASSQDRGGYEQYF.

The chain combines TRBV10-3 with TRBJ1-1; maybe TRBD1 (5 bases). V was pared by 3 bases and J by 3 bases, with 5 bases between. The V gene's germline CDR1 is ENHRY and CDR2 SYGVKD. This CDR3 is 12 amino acids long. CDR3 bases: TGTGCCATCAGTGACAGGGACACTGAAGCTTTCTTT. Protein product: CAISDRDTEAFF.